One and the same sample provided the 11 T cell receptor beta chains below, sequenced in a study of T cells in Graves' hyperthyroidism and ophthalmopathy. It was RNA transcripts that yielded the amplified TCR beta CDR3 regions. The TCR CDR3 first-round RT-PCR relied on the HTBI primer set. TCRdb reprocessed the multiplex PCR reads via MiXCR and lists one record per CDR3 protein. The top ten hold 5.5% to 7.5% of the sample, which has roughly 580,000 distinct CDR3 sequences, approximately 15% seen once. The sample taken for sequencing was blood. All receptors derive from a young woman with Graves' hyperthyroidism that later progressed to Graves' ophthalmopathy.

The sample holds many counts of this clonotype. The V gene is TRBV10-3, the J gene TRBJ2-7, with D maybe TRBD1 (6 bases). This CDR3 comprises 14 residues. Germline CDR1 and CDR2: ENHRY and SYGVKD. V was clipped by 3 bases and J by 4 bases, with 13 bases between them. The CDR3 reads CAISETGQTYEQYF. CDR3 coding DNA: TGTGCCATCAGTGAAACAGGACAGACTTACGAGCAGTACTTC.

The CDR3 DNA reads TGTGCCAGCATGGGGGGGACAGAGTACACTGAAGCTTTCTTT. This sequence encodes CASMGGTEYTEAFF. V usage is TRBV27 and J usage is TRBJ1-1; 7 positions agree with TRBD1. The CDR3 extends over 14 amino acids. Germline CDR1 and CDR2: MNHEY and SMNVEV (reference sequence). V shed 7 bases, J shed 3 bases, and the junction held 8 bases outside the gene matches.

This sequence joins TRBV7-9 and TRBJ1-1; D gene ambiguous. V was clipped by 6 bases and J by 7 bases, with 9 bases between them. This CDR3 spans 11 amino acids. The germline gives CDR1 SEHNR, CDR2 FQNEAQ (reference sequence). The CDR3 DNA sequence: TGTGCCAGCAGGGAGGCCGGTGAAGCTTTCTTT. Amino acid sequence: CASREAGEAFF.

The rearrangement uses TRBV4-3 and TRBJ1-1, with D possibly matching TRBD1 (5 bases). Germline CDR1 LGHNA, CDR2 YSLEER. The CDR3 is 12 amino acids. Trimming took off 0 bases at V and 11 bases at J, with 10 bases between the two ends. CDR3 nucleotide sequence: TGCGCCAGCAGCCAAGAGGGGGGTAATGCTTTCTTT. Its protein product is CASSQEGGNAFF.

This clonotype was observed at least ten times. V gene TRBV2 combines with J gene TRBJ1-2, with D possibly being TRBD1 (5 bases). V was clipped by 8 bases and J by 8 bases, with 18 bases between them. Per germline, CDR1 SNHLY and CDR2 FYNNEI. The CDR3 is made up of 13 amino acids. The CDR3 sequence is CASFLSQGTGYTF. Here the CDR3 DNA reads TGTGCCAGCTTCCTATCGCAGGGAACCGGCTACACCTTC.

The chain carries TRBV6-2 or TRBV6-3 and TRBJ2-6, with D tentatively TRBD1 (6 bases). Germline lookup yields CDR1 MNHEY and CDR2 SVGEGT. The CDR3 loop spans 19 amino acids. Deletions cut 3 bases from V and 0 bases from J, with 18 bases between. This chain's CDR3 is CASSYTGTSRGSGANVLTF. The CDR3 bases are TGTGCCAGCAGTTATACCGGGACATCCAGAGGCTCTGGGGCCAACGTCCTGACTTTC.

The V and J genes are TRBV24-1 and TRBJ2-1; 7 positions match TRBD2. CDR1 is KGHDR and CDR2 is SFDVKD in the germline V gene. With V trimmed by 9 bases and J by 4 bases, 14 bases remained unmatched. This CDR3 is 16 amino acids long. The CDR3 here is CATRTGGAGDYNEQFF. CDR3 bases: TGTGCCACCCGGACCGGAGGGGCGGGAGATTACAATGAGCAGTTCTTC.

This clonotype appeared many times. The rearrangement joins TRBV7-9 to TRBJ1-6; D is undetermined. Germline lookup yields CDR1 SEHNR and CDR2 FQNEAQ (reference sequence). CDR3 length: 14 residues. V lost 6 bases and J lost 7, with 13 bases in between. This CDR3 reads CASRGKDPNSPLHF. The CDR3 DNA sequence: TGTGCCAGCAGGGGCAAGGACCCAAATTCACCCCTCCACTTT.

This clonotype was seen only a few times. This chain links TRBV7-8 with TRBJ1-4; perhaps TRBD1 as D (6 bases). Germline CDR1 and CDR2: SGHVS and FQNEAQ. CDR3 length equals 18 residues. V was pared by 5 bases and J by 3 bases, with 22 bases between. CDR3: CASSLGGGTYPSNEKLFF. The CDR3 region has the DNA TGTGCCAGCAGCCTGGGGGGGGGCACATATCCGTCTAATGAAAAACTGTTTTTT.

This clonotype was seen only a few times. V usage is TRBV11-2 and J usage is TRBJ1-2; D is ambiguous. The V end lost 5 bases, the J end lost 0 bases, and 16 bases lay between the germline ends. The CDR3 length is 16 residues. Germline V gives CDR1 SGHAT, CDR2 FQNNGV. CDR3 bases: TGTGCCAGCAGCACTCGCCTTGCATACGCTAACTATGGCTACACCTTC. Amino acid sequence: CASSTRLAYANYGYTF.

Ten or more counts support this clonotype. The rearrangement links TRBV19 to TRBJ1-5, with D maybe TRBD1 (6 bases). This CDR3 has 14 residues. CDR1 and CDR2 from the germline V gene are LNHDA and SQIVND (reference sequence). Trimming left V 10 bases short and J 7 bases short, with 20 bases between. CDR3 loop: CATSGAKRVQPQHF. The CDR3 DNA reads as TGTGCCACTTCAGGGGCTAAAAGGGTACAGCCCCAGCATTTT.